The clone carrying this T cell receptor beta chain has only a few counts. The antigen remains unidentified. One junction end disagrees with the germline gene, perhaps due to a read error. Arm-PCR of CDR3 regions and iRepertoire HTBI primers were the basis on which TCR beta libraries were built. TCRdb reprocessed the multiplex PCR reads with MiXCR, giving one entry per CDR3 protein. The repertoire holds 400,000 to 550,000 distinct CDR3 sequences, with about 16% as singletons. CDR3 size: 14 residues. Regarding time point: newly diagnosed GD, antithyroid drugs for less than 3 months. RNA from PBMCs was the source of the TCR library. An endocrinology unit in Xi'an, China, supplied the patients. This sample was included in a study of regulatory T cells in long-lasting Graves disease. Overall study findings and caveats: Favoring TRBV28, TRBJ1-2 and TRBJ2-5 was a feature seen in persistent disease. Analysis covered peripheral blood alone, not thyroid tissue.

This same sample was also part of a study on T cells in Graves' hyperthyroidism and ophthalmopathy. As that report states: The majority of expanded thyroid clonotypes above 0.001 also appeared in blood.

The J gene is TRBJ1-5, the V gene TRBV12-3 or TRBV12-4; the match to TRBD1 covers 8 bases. This TCR derives from a woman in her 30s with Graves disease. Specimen: peripheral blood mononuclear cells (PBMCs), collected at new diagnosis, from a patient treated with antithyroid drugs. The CDR3 is CANSLGQGWQPQHF. CDR3 DNA: TGTGCCAACAGTTTAGGACAGGGCTGGCAGCCCCAGCATTTT.